This T cell receptor beta chain was sequenced during a study of shared clonotypes between healthy human individuals. Study overall: Per donor, CD8 memory used one plate, CD8 naive used two, CD4 memory used three and CD4 naive used three.

Clones were sequenced by immunoSEQ multiplex PCR, and TCRdb holds only the in-frame ones, with some missing. The table shows more than 2,000,000 clones, with around 90% occurring only once. In germline, CDR1 is LNHDA, CDR2 SQIVND (reference sequence). V lost 6 bases, J lost 4 bases, and 13 bases lay in between. The CDR3 covers 14 residues. J is TRBJ1-5 and V is TRBV19; D is unclear. The specimen was naive CD4+ T cells sorted from blood. Subset denoted: CD45RA+ positively selected. The receptor was derived from a man aged 18 to 30 in good health. In nucleotides, the CDR3 is TGTGCCAGTAGGAGGGTGGAACCAAATCAGCCCCAGCATTTT. Its protein product is CASRRVEPNQPQHF.